One sample yielded the 20 T cell receptor beta chains listed below, sequenced in a study of blood T cell repertoires in COVID-19. Using immunoSEQ multiplex PCR, the repertoire was profiled, and TCRdb retains in-frame clones only, with some absent. The sample carries 140,000 or so clones, 88% recorded once. The sequencing input was peripheral blood. The receptors were sampled from a human donor with COVID-19, enrolled during active disease. The donor label of this sample is uncertain.

V usage is TRBV9 and J usage is TRBJ1-3; 9 bases agree with TRBD1. The CDR3 contains 15 residues. Germline V CDR1 and CDR2: SGDLS, YYNGEE. With V trimmed by 4 bases and J by 4 bases, 6 bases remained unmatched. The CDR3 loop reads CASSSGQGLGNTIYF. CDR3 DNA: TGTGCCAGCAGCAGCGGACAGGGGCTAGGAAACACCATATATTTT.

V is TRBV18 and J is TRBJ1-2; perhaps TRBD1 as D (5 bases). CDR3 size: 15 residues. The V gene lost 2 bases and the J gene lost 3 bases, with 13 bases spanning the gap. CDR1 and CDR2 from the germline V gene are KGHSH and LQKENI. The CDR3 region has the DNA TGTGCCAGCTCACCAGCGGGGATGGGGGACTATGGCTACACCTTC. Protein sequence: CASSPAGMGDYGYTF.

In DNA form, the CDR3 reads TGTGCCAGCAATCCGGGACAGGATAACACCGGGGAGCTGTTTTTT. Translating it yields CASNPGQDNTGELFF. The chain joins TRBV6-6 to TRBJ2-2, with 8 bases lining up with TRBD1. The CDR3 totals 15 residues. Germline values: CDR1 MNHNY, CDR2 SVGAGI (reference sequence). Unmatched junction bases numbered 6, after V lost 7 bases and J lost 2 bases.

The chain links TRBV6-5 to TRBJ2-1; no reliable D call. V lost 7 bases and J lost 8, with 15 bases in between. This CDR3 spans 13 amino acids. CDR1 and CDR2 (germline): MNHEY, SVGAGI. CDR3 region: CASIPPGGYEQFF. The CDR3 DNA reads as TGTGCCAGCATTCCCCCGGGTGGCTATGAGCAGTTCTTC.

As to this clone: This same CDR3 is encoded by further DNA sequences in the sample. The chain recombines TRBV12-3 or TRBV12-4 with TRBJ2-7; D possibly corresponds to TRBD2 (5 bases). CDR3 length: 13 residues. V lost 2 bases, J lost 4 bases, and 9 bases lay in between. The CDR3 loop is CASSLQGRYEQYF. The CDR3 nucleotides are TGTGCCAGCAGTTTACAAGGGAGATACGAGCAGTACTTC.

The rearrangement uses TRBV6-1 and TRBJ1-2; 7 nucleotides line up with TRBD1. With V trimmed by 3 bases and J by 4 bases, 2 bases remained unmatched. Germline-derived CDR1 and CDR2 are MNHNS and SASEGT. CDR3 size: 13 residues. CDR3 nucleotide sequence: TGTGCCAGCAGTGACCGGGACAGCTATGGCTACACCTTC. Its translation is CASSDRDSYGYTF.

The V and J genes are TRBV27 and TRBJ1-2, with 7 nucleotides matching TRBD1. This CDR3 is 17 amino acids long. The V gene's germline CDR1 is MNHEY and CDR2 SMNVEV (reference sequence). The junction had 18 bases not matched to a gene; V was cut back by 6 bases and J by 5 bases. CDR3 amino acids: CASSPRQGRPPPYGYTF. CDR3 sequence (DNA): TGTGCCAGCAGCCCCCGACAGGGAAGGCCGCCGCCATATGGCTACACCTTC.

The genes are TRBV9 and TRBJ2-1; 7 bases are shared with TRBD1. V was clipped by 3 bases and J by 7 bases; unmatched bases: 4. This CDR3 is 13 amino acids long. The V gene's germline CDR1 is SGDLS and CDR2 YYNGEE. The CDR3 loop reads CASSGQGFNEQFF. The CDR3, as DNA: TGTGCCAGCAGCGGACAGGGTTTTAATGAGCAGTTCTTC. The full variable domain, rest sourced from reference TRBV9 and TRBJ2-1, is DSGVTQTPKHLITATGQRVTLRCSPRSGDLSVYWYQQSLDQGLQFLIQYYNGEERAKGNILERFSAQQFPDLHSELNLSSLELGDSALYFCASSGQGFNEQFFGPGTRLTVL.

The chain recombines TRBV27 with TRBJ2-3; 8 positions agree with TRBD2. Per the germline V gene, CDR1 is MNHEY and CDR2 is SMNVEV (reference sequence). The junction had 7 bases not matched to a gene; V was cut back by 5 bases and J by 0 bases. The CDR3 runs to 16 residues. The DNA for the CDR3 is TGTGCCAGCAGTCCCTTAGCGGGAACTAGCACAGATACGCAGTATTTT. As protein: CASSPLAGTSTDTQYF.

The CDR3 bases are TGTGCCAGCAGCCAAGGGGGTCAGGGGAACTATGGCTACACCTTC. Its translation is CASSQGGQGNYGYTF. V gene TRBV14 combines with J gene TRBJ1-2; tentative D call: TRBD1 (6 bases). The CDR3 has 15 amino acids. Germline V CDR1 and CDR2: SGHDN, FVKESK. V was cut by 1 base and J by 2 bases, with 11 bases left in between.

The V call is TRBV28, the J call TRBJ2-7; 7 nucleotides agree with TRBD1. Germline V CDR1 and CDR2: MDHEN, SYDVKM. The V and J ends lost 6 bases and 1 base, in that order; junction bases with no gene match: 12. This CDR3 contains 16 residues. CDR3 bases: TGTGCCAGCAGACAGCCGGGACAGAAGTTATCCTACGAGCAGTACTTC. Amino acids: CASRQPGQKLSYEQYF.

The chain recombines TRBV7-2 with TRBJ2-5; 8 nucleotides agree with TRBD1. The CDR3 contains 15 residues. The germline gives CDR1 SGHTA, CDR2 FQGNSA. V lost 5 bases, J lost 9 bases, and 14 bases stayed unmatched. The CDR3 loop is CASSPGTGLMLAQYF. The CDR3 DNA reads as TGTGCCAGCAGCCCCGGGACAGGCCTCATGTTGGCCCAGTACTTC.

The chain uses TRBV5-1 and TRBJ1-6; 9 bases fit TRBD1. This CDR3 contains 15 residues. J gave up 8 bases and V 4 bases, and 7 bases lay outside the gene matches. The germline V gene encodes CDR1 SGHRS and CDR2 YFSETQ. CDR3 in DNA: TGCGCCAGCAGCACCGGACAGGGGTTTTATTCACCCCTCCACTTT. Protein: CASSTGQGFYSPLHF.

The chain is built from TRBV5-6 and TRBJ2-7, with D maybe TRBD2 (7 bases). The V end lost 4 bases, the J end lost 9 bases, and 11 bases lay between the germline ends. In germline, CDR1 is SGHDT, CDR2 YYEEEE. This CDR3 has 11 amino acids. For the CDR3, the DNA is TGTGCCAGCAGCGTAGGGGGGGCGCAGTACTTC. Amino acid sequence: CASSVGGAQYF.

The chain recombines TRBV6-2 or TRBV6-3 with TRBJ2-3, with TRBD2 identical over 9 bases. The CDR3 covers 17 residues. The germline gives CDR1 MNHEY, CDR2 SVGEGT. Trimming took 3 bases from V and 0 from J; bases not matched to a gene: 7. The CDR3 sequence: CASSYPAGGVSTDTQYF. The CDR3, as DNA: TGTGCCAGCAGTTATCCCGCGGGGGGGGTAAGCACAGATACGCAGTATTTT.

The chain couples TRBV5-1 to TRBJ2-7, with 7 bases that match TRBD1. Unmatched junction bases numbered 3, after V lost 1 base and J lost 2 bases. Germline CDR1 SGHRS, CDR2 YFSETQ. This CDR3 has 14 residues. Written as DNA, the CDR3 is TGCGCCAGCAGCTTGCAGGGGGTAGCCTACGAGCAGTACTTC. Amino acid sequence: CASSLQGVAYEQYF.

This clone has only a few counts. V gene TRBV29-1 combines with J gene TRBJ1-5, with no clear D. This CDR3 is 12 amino acids long. V dropped 4 bases and J dropped 5 bases, with 9 bases sitting between them. The germline V gene encodes CDR1 SQVTM and CDR2 ANQGSEA. The CDR3 sequence: CSVGAIDQPQHF. In DNA form, the CDR3 reads TGCAGCGTTGGAGCAATCGATCAGCCCCAGCATTTT.

This chain uses TRBV12-5 with TRBJ1-1; the match to TRBD1 covers 7 bases. Trimming removed 5 bases from V and 0 bases from J; junction bases left unmatched: 6. This CDR3 spans 15 amino acids. Germline V gives CDR1 LGHNT, CDR2 FRNRAP. The CDR3 DNA reads as TGTGCTAGTGGTCTGTTCAGGGGGATGAACACTGAAGCTTTCTTT. It yields the protein CASGLFRGMNTEAFF.

The genes are TRBV5-1 and TRBJ2-7, with a weak D call TRBD2 (6 bases). Looked up from germline, CDR1 is SGHRS and CDR2 is YFSETQ. This CDR3 is 14 amino acids long. With 0 bases removed from V and 3 bases from J, the gap between germline ends came to 10 bases. The CDR3 sequence is CASSLVAGGYEQYF. CDR3 DNA: TGCGCCAGCAGCTTGGTAGCCGGGGGCTACGAGCAGTACTTC.

The genes are TRBV6-5 and TRBJ1-2; 12 nucleotides align to TRBD1. Germline CDR1 MNHEY, CDR2 SVGAGI. CDR3 length: 14 residues. After removal of 7 bases from V and 7 bases from J, the junction contained 7 bases not matched to a gene. The CDR3 region is CASISGQGAGGYTF. CDR3 nucleotide sequence: TGTGCCAGCATTTCGGGACAGGGGGCCGGTGGCTACACCTTC.